This T cell receptor beta chain stems from a study of blood T cells in healthy people across ages. Across the whole study: Every two T cells gave about one barcoded beta molecule via template switching. Study-wide results and caveats: TCR beta diversity per million T cells fell roughly linearly with age.

Germline V gene sequence: CDR1 SGHDT, CDR2 YYEEEE. V lost 4 bases and J lost 13, with 16 bases in between. This CDR3 contains 12 residues. A sample-barcoded 5' primer and a J-beta primer mix were used in a second PCR of roughly 7 to 11 cycles. A 12-random-nucleotide template-switch adaptor tagged each cDNA molecule. Each CDR3 protein is one row after TCRdb ran MiXCR on the 5' RACE reads. The data contain 1.4 million or so distinct CDR3 sequences, about 42% of them singletons. This clonotype was detected a few times. Antigen unknown. The sequenced material came from blood. This receptor was obtained from a woman aged 18-29 years in good health. The chain has TRBV5-6 and TRBJ2-3; D may be TRBD1 (6 bases). The CDR3 region has the DNA TGTGCCAGCAGCCTCCAGTGGGACACAGAGTATTTT. Translating it yields CASSLQWDTEYF.